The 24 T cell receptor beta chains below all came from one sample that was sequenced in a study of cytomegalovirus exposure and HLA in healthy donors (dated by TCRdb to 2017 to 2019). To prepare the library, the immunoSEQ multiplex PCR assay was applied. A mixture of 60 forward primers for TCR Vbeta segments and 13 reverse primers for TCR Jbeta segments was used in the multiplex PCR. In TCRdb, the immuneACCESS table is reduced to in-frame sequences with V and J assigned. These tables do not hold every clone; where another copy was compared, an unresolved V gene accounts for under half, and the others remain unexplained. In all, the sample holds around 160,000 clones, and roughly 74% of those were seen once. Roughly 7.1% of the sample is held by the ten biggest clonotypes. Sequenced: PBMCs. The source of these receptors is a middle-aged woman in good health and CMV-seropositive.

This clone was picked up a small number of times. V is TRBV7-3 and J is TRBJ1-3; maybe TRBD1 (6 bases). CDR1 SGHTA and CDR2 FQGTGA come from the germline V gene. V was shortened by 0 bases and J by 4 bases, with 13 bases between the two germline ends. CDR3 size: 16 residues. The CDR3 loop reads CASSLTSGAGGNTIYF. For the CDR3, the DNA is TGTGCCAGCAGCTTAACGTCAGGGGCAGGAGGAAACACCATATATTTT.

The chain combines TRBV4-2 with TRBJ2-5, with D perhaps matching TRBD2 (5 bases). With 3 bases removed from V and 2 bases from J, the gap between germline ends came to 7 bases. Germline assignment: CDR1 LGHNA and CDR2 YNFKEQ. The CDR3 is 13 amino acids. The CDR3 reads CASSHREQETQYF. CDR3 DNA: TGTGCCAGCAGCCATAGGGAGCAAGAGACCCAGTACTTC.

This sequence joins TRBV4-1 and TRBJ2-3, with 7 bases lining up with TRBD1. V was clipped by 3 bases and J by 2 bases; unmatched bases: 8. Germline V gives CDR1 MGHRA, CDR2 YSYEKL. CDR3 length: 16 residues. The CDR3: CASSHGPGQNTDTQYF. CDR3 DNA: TGCGCCAGCAGCCATGGACCGGGACAGAACACAGATACGCAGTATTTT.

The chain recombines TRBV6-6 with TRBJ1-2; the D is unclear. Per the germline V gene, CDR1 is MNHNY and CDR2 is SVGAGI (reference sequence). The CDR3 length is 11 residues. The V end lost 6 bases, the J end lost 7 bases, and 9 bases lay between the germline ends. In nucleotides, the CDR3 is TGTGCCAGCAGACTACGTGGTGGCTACACCTTC. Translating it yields CASRLRGGYTF.

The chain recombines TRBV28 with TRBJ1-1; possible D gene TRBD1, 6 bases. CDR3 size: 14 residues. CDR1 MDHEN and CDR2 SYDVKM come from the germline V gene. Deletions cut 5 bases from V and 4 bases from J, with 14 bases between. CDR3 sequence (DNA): TGTGCCAGCAGTCTTCCTGGGACACTCACTGAAGCTTTCTTT. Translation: CASSLPGTLTEAFF.

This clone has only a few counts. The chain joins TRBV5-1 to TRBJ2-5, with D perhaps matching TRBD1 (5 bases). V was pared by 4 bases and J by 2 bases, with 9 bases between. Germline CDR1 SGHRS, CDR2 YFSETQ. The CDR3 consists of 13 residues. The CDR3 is CASSQGLQETQYF. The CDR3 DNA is TGCGCCAGCAGCCAGGGCCTTCAAGAGACCCAGTACTTC.

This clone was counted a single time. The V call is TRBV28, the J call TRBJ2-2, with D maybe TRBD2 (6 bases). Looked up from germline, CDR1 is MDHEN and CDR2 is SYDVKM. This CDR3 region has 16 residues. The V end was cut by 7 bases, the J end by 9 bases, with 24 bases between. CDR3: CASTTSLGLRLRELFF. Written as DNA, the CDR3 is TGTGCCAGCACCACCTCCCTGGGACTTAGACTCCGGGAGCTGTTTTTT.

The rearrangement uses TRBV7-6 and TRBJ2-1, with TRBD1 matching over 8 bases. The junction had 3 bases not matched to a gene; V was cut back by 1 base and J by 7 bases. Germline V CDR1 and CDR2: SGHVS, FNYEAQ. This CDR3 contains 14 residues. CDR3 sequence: CASSLGQGANEQFF. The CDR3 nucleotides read TGTGCCAGCAGCTTAGGGCAGGGGGCAAATGAGCAGTTCTTC.

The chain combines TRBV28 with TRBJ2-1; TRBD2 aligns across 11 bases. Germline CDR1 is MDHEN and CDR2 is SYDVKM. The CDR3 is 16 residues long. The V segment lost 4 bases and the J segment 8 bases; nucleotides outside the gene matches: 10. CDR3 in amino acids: CASSSIAGGHLDEQFF. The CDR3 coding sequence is TGTGCCAGCAGTTCTATAGCGGGAGGGCATCTCGATGAGCAGTTCTTC. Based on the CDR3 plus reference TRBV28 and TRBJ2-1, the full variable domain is DVKVTQSSRYLVKRTGEKVFLECVQDMDHENMFWYRQDPGLGLRLIYFSYDVKMKEKGDIPEGYSVSREKKERFSLILESASTNQTSMYLCASSSIAGGHLDEQFFGPGTRLTVL.

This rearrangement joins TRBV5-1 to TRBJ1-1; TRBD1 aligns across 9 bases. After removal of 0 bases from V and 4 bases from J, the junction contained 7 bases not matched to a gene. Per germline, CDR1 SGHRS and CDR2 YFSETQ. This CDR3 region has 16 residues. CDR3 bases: TGCGCCAGCAGCTTGGAGGGGACAGGGAGAGGCACTGAAGCTTTCTTT. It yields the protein CASSLEGTGRGTEAFF.

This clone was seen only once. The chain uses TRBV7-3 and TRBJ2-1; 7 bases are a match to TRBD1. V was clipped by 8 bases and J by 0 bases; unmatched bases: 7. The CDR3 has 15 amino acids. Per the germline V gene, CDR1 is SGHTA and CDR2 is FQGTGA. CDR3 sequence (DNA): TGTGCCAGCCAACGGGACAGCAGCTCCTACAATGAGCAGTTCTTC. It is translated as CASQRDSSSYNEQFF. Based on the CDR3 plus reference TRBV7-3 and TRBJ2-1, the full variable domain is GAGVSQTPSNKVTEKGKYVELRCDPISGHTALYWYRQSLGQGPEFLIYFQGTGAADDSGLPNDRFFAVRPEGSVSTLKIQRTERGDSAVYLCASQRDSSSYNEQFFGPGTRLTVL.

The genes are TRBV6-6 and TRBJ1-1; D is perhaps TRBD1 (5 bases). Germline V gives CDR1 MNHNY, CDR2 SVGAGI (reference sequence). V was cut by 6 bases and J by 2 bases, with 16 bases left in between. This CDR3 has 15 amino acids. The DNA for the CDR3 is TGTGCCAGCAGACCGAGCGGGACGGAAAACACTGAAGCTTTCTTT. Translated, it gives CASRPSGTENTEAFF.

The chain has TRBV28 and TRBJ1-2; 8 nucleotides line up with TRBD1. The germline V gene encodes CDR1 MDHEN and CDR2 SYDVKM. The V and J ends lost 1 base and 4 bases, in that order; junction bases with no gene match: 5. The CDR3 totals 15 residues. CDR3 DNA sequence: TGTGCCAGCAGTTTATCCCTGGACAGGGCCTATGGCTACACCTTC. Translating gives CASSLSLDRAYGYTF.

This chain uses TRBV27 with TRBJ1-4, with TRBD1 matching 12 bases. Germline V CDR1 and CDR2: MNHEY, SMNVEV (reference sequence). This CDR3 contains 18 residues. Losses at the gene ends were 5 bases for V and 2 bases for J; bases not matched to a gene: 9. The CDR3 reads CASSTTGTGGATNEKLFF. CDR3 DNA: TGTGCCAGCAGTACCACCGGGACAGGGGGCGCGACTAATGAAAAACTGTTTTTT. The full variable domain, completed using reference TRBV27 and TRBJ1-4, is EAQVTQNPRYLITVTGKKLTVTCSQNMNHEYMSWYRQDPGLGLRQIYYSMNVEVTDKGDVPEGYKVSRKEKRNFPLILESPSPNQTSLYFCASSTTGTGGATNEKLFFGSGTQLSVL.

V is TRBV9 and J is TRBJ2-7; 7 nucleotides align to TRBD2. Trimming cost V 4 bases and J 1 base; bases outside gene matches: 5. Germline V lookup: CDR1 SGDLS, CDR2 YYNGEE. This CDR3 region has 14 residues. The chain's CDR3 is CASSRGEGSYEQYF. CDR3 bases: TGTGCCAGCAGCCGAGGGGAGGGGTCCTACGAGCAGTACTTC.

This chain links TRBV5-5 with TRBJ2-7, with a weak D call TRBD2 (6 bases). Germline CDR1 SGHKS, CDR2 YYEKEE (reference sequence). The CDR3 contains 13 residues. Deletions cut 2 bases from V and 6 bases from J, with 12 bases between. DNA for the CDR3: TGTGCCAGCAGCTTCGACATGCGGGGCGAGCAGTACTTC. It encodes CASSFDMRGEQYF.

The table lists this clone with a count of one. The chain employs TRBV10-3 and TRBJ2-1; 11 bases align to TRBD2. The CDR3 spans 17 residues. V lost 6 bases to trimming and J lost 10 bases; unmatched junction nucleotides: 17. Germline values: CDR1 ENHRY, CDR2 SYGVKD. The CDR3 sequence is CAISNTTPGLADREQFF. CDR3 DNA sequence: TGTGCCATCAGCAATACCACACCGGGACTAGCGGACAGGGAGCAGTTCTTC.

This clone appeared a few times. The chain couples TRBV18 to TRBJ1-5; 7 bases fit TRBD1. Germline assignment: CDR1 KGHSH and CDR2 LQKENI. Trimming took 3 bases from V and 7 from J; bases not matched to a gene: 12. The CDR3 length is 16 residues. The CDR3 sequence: CASSPPDRETGQPQHF. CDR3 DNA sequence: TGTGCCAGCTCACCTCCTGACAGGGAGACTGGGCAGCCCCAGCATTTT.

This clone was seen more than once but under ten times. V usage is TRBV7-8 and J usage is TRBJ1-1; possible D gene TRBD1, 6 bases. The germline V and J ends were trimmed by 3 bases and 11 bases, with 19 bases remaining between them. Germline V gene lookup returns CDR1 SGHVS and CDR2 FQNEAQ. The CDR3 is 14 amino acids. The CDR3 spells CASSFLAQGGRAFF. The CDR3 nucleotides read TGTGCCAGCAGCTTCCTCGCACAGGGCGGGCGGGCTTTCTTT.

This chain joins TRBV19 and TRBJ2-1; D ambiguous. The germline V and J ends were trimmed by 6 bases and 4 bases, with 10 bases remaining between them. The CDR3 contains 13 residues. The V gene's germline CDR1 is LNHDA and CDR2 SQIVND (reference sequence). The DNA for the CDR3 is TGTGCCAGTAGCCCTCTTAATTACAATGAGCAGTTCTTC. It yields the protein CASSPLNYNEQFF. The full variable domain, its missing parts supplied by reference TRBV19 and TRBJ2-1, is DGGITQSPKYLFRKEGQNVTLSCEQNLNHDAMYWYRQDPGQGLRLIYYSQIVNDFQKGDIAEGYSVSREKKESFPLTVTSAQKNPTAFYLCASSPLNYNEQFFGPGTRLTVL.

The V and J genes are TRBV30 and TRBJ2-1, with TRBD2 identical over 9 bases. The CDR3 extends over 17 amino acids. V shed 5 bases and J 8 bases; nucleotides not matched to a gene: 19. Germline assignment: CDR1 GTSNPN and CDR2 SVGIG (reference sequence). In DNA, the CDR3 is TGTGCCTGGCAGGGGGGTCTTGGTCGGCGGGAGGGCGATGAGCAGTTCTTC. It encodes CAWQGGLGRREGDEQFF.

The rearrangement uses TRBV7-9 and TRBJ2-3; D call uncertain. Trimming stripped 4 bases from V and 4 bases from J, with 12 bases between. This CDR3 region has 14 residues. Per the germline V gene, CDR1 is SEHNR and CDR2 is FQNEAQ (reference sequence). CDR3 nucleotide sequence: TGTGCCAGCAGCTCCCAAGGAGCCCCAGATACGCAGTATTTT. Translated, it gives CASSSQGAPDTQYF.

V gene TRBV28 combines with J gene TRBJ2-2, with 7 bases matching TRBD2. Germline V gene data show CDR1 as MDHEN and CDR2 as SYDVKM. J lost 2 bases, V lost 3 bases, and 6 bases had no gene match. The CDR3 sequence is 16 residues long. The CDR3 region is CASSFFPGLNTGELFF. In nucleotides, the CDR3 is TGTGCCAGCAGTTTTTTTCCGGGACTAAACACCGGGGAGCTGTTTTTT.

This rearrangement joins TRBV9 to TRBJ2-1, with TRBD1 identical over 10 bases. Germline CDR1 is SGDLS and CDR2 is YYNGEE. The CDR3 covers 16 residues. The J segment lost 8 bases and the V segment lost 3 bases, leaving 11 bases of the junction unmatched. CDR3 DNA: TGTGCCAGCAGCGCGGGGGACAGGGGCCCCTTTGATGAGCAGTTCTTC. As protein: CASSAGDRGPFDEQFF.